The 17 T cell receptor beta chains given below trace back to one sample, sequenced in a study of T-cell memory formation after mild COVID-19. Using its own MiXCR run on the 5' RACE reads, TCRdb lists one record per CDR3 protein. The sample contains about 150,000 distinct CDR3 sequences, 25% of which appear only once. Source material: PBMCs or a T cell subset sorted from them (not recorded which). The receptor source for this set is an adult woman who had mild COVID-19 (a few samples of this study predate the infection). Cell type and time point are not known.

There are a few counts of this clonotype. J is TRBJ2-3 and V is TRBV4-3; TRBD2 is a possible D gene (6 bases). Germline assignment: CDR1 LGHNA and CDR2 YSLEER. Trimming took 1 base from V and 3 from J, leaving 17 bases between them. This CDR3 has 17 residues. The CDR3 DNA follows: TGCGCCAGCAGCCAAGGGCCAGGAGCGGAGGGGACAGATACGCAGTATTTT. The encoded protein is CASSQGPGAEGTDTQYF.

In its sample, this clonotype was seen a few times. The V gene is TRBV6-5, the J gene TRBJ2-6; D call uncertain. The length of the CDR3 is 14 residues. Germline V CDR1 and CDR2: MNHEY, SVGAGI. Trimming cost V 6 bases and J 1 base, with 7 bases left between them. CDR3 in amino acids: CASSPLSGANVLTF. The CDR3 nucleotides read TGTGCCAGCAGCCCCCTGTCTGGGGCCAACGTCCTGACTTTC.

DNA of the CDR3: TGCGCCAGCAGCTCGACTCCGGGACAGGGGCTTTGGTGGCAGTTCTTC. Translated, it gives CASSSTPGQGLWWQFF. V is TRBV5-1 and J is TRBJ2-1, with 10 bases identical to TRBD1. Germline loops: CDR1 SGHRS, CDR2 YFSETQ. The CDR3 is 16 amino acids. J lost 12 bases, V lost 3 bases, and 15 bases had no gene match.

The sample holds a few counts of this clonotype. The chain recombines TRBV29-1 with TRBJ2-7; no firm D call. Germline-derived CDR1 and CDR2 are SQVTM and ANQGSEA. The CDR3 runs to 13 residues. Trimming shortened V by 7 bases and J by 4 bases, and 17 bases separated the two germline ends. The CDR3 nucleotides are TGCAGCGCCCTCGGTCCGTTGAGGTACGAGCAGTACTTC. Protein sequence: CSALGPLRYEQYF.

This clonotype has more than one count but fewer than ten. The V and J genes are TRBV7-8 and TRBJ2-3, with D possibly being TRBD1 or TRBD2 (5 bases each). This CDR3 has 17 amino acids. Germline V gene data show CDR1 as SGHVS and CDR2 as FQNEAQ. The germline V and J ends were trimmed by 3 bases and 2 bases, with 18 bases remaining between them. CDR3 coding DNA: TGTGCCAGCAGCTTTAGCCCTTCGCTGGGGGACACAGATACGCAGTATTTT. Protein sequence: CASSFSPSLGDTDTQYF.

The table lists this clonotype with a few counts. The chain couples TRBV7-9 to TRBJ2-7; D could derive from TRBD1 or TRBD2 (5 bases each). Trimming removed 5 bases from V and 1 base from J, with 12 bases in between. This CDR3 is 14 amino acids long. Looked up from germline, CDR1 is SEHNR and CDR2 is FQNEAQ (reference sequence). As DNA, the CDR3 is TGTGCCAGCAGCCCCCGGGACGGATCCTACGAGCAGTACTTC. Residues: CASSPRDGSYEQYF.

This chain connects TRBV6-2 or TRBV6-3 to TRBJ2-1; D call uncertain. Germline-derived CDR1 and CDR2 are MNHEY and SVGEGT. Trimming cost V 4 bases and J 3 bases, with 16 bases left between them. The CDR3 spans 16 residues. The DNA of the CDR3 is TGTGCCAGCAGTTTTCAAGGTCCAATATTCTACAATGAGCAGTTCTTC. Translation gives CASSFQGPIFYNEQFF.

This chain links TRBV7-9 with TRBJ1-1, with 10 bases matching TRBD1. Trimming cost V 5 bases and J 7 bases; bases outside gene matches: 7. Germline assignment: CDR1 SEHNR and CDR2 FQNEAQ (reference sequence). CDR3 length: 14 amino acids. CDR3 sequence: CASSPGQGLSEAFF. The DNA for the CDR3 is TGTGCCAGCAGCCCGGGACAGGGGCTTAGTGAAGCTTTCTTT.

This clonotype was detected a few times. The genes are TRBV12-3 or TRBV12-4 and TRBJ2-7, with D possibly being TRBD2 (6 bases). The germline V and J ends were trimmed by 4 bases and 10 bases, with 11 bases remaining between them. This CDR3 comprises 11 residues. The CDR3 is CASSWGTSQYF. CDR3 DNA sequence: TGTGCCAGCAGTTGGGGGACTTCCCAGTACTTC.

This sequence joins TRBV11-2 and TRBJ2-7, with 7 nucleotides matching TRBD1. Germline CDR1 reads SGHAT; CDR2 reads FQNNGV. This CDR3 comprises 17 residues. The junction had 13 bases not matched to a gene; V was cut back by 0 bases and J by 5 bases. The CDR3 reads CASSLDAFRGPTDEQYF. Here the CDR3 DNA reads TGTGCCAGCAGCTTAGATGCGTTTAGGGGGCCCACCGACGAGCAGTACTTC.

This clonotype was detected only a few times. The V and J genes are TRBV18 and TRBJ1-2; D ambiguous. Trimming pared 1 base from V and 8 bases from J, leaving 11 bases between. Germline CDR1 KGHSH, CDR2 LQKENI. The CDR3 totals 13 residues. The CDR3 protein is CASSPLRLVGYTF. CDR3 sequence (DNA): TGTGCCAGCTCACCACTTCGACTGGTGGGCTACACCTTC.

The CDR3: CATSDIPTSGSGYNEQFF. Here the CDR3 DNA reads TGTGCCACCAGTGATATCCCGACTAGCGGGAGTGGGTACAATGAGCAGTTCTTC. The V gene is TRBV24-1, the J gene TRBJ2-1; 12 nucleotides line up with TRBD2. The junction had 9 bases not matched to a gene; V was cut back by 3 bases and J by 4 bases. This CDR3 comprises 18 residues. Germline assignment: CDR1 KGHDR and CDR2 SFDVKD.

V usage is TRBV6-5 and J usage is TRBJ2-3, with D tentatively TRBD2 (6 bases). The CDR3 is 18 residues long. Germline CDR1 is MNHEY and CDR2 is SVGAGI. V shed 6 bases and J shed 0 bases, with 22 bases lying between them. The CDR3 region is CASRPYGGGFASTDTQYF. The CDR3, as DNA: TGTGCCAGCAGACCCTACGGTGGGGGGTTTGCTAGCACAGATACGCAGTATTTT.

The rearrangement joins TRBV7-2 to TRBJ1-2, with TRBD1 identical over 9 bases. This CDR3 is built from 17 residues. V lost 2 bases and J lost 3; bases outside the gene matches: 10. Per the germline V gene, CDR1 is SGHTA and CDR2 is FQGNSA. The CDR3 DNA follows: TGTGCCAGCAGCTTATTGACCGCACAGGGGGCTCACTATGGCTACACCTTC. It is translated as CASSLLTAQGAHYGYTF.

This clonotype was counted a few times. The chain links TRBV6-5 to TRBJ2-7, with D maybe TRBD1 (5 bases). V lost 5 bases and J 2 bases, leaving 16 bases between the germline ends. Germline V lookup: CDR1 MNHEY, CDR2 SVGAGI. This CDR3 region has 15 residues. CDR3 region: CASSPDSAATYEQYF. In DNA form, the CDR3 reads TGTGCCAGCAGTCCTGACAGCGCTGCAACCTACGAGCAGTACTTC.

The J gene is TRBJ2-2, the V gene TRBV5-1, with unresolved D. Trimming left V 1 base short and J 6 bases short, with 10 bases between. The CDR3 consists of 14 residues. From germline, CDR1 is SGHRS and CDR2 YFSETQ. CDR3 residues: CASSLQRLAGELFF. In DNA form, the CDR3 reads TGCGCCAGCAGCTTGCAGAGGTTGGCCGGGGAGCTGTTTTTT.

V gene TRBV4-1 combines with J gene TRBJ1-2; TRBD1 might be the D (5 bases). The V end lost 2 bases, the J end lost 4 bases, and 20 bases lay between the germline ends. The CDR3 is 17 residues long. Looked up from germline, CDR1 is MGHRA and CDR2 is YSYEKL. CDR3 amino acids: CASSQRDPRAGSYGYTF. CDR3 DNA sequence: TGCGCCAGCAGCCAACGGGACCCTCGGGCGGGAAGCTATGGCTACACCTTC.